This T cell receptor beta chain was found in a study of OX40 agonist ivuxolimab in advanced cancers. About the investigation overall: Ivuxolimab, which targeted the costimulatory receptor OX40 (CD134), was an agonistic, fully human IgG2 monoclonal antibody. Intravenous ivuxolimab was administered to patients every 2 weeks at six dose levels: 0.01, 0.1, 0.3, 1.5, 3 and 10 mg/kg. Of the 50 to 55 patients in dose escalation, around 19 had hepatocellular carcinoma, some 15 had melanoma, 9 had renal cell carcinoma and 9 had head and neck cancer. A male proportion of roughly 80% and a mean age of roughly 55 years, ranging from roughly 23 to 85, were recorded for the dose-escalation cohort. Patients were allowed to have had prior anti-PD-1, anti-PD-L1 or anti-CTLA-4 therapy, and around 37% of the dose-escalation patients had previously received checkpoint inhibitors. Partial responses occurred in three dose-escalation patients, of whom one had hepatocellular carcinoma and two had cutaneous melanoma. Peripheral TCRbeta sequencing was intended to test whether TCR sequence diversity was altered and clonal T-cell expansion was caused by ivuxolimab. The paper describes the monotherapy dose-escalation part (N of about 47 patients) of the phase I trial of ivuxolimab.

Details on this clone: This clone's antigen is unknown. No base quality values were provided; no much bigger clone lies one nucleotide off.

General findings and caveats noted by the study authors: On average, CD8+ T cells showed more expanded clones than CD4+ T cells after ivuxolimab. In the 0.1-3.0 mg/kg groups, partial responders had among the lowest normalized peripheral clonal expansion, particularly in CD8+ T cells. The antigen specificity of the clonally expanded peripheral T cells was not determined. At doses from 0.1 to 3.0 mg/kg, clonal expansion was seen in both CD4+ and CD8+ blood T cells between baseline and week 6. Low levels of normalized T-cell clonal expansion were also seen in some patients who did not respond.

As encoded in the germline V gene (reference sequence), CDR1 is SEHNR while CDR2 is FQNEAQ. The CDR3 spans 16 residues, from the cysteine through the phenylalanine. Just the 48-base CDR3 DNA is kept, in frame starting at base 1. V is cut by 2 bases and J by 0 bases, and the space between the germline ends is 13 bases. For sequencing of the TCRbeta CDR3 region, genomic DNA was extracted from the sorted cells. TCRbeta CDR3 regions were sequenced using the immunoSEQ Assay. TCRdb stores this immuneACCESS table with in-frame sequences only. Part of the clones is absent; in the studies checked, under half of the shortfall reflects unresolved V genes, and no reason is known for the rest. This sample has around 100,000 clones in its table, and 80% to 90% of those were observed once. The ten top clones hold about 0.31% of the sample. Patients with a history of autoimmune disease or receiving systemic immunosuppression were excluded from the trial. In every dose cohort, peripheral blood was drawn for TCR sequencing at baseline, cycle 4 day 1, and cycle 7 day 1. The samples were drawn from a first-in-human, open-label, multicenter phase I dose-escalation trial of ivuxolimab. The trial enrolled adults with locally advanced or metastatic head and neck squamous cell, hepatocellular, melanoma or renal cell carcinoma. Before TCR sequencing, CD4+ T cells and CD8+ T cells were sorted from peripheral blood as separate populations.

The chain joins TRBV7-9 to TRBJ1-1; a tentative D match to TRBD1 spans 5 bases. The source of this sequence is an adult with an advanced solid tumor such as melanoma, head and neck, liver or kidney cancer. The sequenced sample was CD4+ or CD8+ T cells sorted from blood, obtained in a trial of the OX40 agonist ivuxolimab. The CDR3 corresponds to CASSLPPGLLNTEAFF. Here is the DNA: TGTGCCAGCAGCTTACCGCCAGGGTTATTGAACACTGAAGCTTTCTTT.